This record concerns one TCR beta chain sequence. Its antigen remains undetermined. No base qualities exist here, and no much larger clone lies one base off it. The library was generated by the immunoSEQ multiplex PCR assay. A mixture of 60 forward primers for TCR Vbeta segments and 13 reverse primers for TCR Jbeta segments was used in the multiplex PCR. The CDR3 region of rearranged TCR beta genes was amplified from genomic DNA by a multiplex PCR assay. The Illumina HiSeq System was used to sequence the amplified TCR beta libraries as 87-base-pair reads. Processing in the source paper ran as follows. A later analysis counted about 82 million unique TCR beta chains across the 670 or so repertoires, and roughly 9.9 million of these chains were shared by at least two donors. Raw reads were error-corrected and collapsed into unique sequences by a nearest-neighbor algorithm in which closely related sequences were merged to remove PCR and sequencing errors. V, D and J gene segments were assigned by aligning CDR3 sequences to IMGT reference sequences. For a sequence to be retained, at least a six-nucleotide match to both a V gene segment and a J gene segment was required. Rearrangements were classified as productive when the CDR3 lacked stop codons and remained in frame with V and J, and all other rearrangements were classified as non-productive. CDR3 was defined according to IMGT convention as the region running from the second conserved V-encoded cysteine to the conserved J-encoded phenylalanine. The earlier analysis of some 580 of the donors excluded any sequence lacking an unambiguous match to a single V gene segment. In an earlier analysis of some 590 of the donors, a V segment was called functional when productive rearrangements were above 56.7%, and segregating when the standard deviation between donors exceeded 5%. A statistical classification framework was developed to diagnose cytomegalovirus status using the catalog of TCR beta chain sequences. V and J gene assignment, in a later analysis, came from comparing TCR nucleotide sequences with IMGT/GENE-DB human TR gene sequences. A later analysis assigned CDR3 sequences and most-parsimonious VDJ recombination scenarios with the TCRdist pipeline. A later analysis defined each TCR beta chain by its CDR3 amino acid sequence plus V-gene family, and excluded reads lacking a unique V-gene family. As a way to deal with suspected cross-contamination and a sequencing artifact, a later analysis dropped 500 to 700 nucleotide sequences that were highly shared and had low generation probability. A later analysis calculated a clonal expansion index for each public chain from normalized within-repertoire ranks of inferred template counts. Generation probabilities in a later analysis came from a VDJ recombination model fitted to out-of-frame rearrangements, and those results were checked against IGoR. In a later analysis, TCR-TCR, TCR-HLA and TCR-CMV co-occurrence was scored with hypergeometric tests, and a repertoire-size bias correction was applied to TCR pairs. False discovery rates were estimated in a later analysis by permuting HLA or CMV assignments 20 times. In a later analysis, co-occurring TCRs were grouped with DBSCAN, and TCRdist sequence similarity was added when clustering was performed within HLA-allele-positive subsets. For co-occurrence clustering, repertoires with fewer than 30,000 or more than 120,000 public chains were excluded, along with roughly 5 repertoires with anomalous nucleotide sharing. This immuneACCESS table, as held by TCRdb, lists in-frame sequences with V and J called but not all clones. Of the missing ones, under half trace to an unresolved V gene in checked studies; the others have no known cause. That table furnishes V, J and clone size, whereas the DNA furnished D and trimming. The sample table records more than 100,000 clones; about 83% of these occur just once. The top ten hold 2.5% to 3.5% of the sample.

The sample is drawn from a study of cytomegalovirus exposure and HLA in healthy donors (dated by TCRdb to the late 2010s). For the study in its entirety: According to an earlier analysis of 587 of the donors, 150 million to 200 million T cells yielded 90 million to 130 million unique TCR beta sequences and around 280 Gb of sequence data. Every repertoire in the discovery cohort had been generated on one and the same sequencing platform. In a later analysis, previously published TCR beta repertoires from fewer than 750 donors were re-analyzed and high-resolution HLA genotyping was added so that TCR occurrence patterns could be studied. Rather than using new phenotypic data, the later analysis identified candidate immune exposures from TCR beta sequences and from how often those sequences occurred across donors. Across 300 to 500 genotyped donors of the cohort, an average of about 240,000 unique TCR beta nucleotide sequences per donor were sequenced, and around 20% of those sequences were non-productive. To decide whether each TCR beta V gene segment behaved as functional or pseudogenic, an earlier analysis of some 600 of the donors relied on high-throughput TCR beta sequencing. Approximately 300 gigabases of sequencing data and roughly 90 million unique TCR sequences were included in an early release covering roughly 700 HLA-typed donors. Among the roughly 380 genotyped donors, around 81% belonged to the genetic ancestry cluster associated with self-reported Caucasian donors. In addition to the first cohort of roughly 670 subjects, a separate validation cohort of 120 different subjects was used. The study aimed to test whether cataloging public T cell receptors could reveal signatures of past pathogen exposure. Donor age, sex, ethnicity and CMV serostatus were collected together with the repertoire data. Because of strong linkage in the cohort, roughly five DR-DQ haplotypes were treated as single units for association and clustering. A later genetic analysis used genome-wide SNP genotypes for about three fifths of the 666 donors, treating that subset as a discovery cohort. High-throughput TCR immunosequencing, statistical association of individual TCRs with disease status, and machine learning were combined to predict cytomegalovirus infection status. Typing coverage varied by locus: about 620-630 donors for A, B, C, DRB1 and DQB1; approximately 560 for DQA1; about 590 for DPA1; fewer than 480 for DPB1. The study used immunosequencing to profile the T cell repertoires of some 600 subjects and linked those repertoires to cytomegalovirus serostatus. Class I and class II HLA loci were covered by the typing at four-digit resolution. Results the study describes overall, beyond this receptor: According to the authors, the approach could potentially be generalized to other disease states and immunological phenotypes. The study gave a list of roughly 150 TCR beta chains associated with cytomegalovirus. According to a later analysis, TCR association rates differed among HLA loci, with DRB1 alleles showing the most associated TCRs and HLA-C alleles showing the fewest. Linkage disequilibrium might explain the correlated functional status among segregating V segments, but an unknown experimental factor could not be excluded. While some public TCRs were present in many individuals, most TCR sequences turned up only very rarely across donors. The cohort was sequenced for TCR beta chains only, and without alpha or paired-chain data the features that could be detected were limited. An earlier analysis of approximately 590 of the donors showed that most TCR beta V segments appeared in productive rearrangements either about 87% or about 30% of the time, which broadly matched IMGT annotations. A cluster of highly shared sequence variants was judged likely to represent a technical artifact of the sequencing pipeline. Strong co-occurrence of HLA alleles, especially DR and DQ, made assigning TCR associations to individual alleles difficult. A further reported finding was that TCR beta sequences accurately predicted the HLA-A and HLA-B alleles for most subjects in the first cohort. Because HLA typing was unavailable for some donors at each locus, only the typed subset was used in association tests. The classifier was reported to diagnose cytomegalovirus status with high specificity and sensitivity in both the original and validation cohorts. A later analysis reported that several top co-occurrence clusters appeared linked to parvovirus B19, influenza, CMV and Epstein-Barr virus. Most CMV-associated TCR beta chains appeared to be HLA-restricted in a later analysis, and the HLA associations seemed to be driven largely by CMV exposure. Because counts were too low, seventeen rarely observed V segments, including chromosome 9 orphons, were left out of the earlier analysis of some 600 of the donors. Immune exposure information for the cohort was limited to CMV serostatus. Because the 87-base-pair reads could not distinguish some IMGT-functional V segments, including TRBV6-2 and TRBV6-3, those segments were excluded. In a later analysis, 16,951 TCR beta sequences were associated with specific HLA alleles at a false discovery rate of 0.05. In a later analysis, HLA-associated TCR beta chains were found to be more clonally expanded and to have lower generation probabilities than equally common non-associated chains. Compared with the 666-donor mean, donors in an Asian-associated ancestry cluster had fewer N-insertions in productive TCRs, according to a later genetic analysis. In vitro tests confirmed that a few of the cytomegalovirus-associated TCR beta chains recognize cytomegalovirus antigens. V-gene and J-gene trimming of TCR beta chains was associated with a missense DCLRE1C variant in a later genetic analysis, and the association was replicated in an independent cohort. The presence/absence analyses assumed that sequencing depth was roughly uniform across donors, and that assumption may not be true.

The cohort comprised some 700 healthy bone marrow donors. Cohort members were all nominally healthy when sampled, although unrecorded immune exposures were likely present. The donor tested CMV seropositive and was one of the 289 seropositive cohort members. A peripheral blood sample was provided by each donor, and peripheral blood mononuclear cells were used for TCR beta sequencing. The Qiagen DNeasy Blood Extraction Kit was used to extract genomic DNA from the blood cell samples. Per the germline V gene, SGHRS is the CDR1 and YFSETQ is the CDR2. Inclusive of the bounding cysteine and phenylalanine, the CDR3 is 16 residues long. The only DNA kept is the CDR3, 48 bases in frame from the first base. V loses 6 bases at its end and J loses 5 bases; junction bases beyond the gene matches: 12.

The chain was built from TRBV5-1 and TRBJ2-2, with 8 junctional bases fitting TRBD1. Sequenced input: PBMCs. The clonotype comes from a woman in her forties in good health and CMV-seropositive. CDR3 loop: CASNSRGQGGTGELFF. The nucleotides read TGCGCCAGCAACTCTCGCGGACAGGGAGGTACCGGGGAGCTGTTTTTT.